A single sample gave rise to the 30 T cell receptor beta chains below, sequenced in a study of early T cells in non-severe SARS-CoV-2 infection. TCRdb ran MiXCR on the 5' RACE reads and lists one entry per CDR3 protein. This sample has over 55,000 distinct CDR3 sequences; around 13% occur once, and the top ten carry 2.9%. Sequencing was done on a sample of whole blood. Source of these receptors: an adult who was a healthcare worker with PCR-confirmed SARS-CoV-2 infection or an uninfected control (not recorded which).

In its sample, this clonotype was seen many times. CDR3 nucleotide sequence: TGCAGCGTTATCAGACAGGGGGCTATCTCCAATGAGCAGTTCTTC. Translating it yields CSVIRQGAISNEQFF. The V call is TRBV29-1, the J call TRBJ2-1, with TRBD1 identical over 10 bases. The V and J ends lost 5 bases and 6 bases, in that order; junction bases with no gene match: 10. This CDR3 is built from 15 residues. In germline, CDR1 is SQVTM, CDR2 ANQGSEA.

This clonotype was detected ten times or more. The chain employs TRBV12-3 or TRBV12-4 and TRBJ2-7; D is perhaps TRBD2 (7 bases). V gave up 2 bases and J gave up 2 bases, with 13 bases separating them. The CDR3 spans 15 residues. The CDR3 DNA reads TGTGCCAGCAGTTTAAGGGGGGGCCTACCCTACGAGCAGTACTTC. This gives the protein CASSLRGGLPYEQYF.

This clonotype was found many times. The V gene is TRBV2, the J gene TRBJ2-1, with 9 bases fitting TRBD1. J gave up 7 bases and V 7 bases, and 5 bases lay outside the gene matches. This CDR3 is 13 amino acids long. The germline V gene encodes CDR1 SNHLY and CDR2 FYNNEI. The DNA of the CDR3 is TGTGCCAGCAAGGCGACAGGGGGGAATGAGCAGTTCTTC. Encoded protein: CASKATGGNEQFF.

This clonotype was picked up many times. The CDR3 region is CASRGTRTYNEQFF. Here the CDR3 DNA reads TGTGCCAGCAGAGGGACTAGAACATACAATGAGCAGTTCTTC. The chain recombines TRBV28 with TRBJ2-1, with 8 bases matching TRBD2. The V segment lost 6 bases and the J segment 4 bases; nucleotides outside the gene matches: 5. The CDR3 runs to 14 residues. In germline, CDR1 is MDHEN, CDR2 SYDVKM. The full variable domain, its missing parts supplied by reference TRBV28 and TRBJ2-1, is DVKVTQSSRYLVKRTGEKVFLECVQDMDHENMFWYRQDPGLGLRLIYFSYDVKMKEKGDIPEGYSVSREKKERFSLILESASTNQTSMYLCASRGTRTYNEQFFGPGTRLTVL.

Details on this clonotype: Possible read error: a much larger clone is one base away. This CDR3 fails to terminate in the conserved phenylalanine or tryptophan, so it likely reflects a read error. The CDR3 DNA sequence: TGTGCCAGCAGCTCCCTGGATACGCAGTATCTT. It specifies CASSSLDTQYL. The rearrangement joins TRBV7-2 to TRBJ2-3; the D is unclear. Germline V gene data show CDR1 as SGHTA and CDR2 as FQGNSA. V lost 4 bases, J lost 6 bases, and 5 bases lay in between. The CDR3 length is 11 residues.

CDR3 protein: CASSPGRSSYNEQFF. CDR3 coding DNA: TGTGCCAGCAGTCCCGGGAGGAGCTCCTACAATGAGCAGTTCTTC. This sequence joins TRBV12-3 or TRBV12-4 and TRBJ2-1; the match to TRBD2 covers 7 bases. V lost 5 bases, J lost 0 bases, and 4 bases stayed unmatched. The CDR3 extends over 15 amino acids.

This clonotype was recorded a few times. The rearrangement joins TRBV2 to TRBJ1-6; D perhaps matches TRBD1 (6 bases). The CDR3 spans 13 residues. V lost 8 bases to trimming and J lost 7 bases, with 12 bases between them. Germline V lookup: CDR1 SNHLY, CDR2 FYNNEI. As DNA, the CDR3 is TGTGCCAGCCTCCGACAGGAAAATTCACCCCTCCACTTT. This sequence encodes CASLRQENSPLHF.

This clonotype was picked up many times. This chain joins TRBV11-2 and TRBJ2-5; D is uncertain. Germline V lookup: CDR1 SGHAT, CDR2 FQNNGV. Trimming took 5 bases from V and 2 from J, leaving 9 bases between them. The CDR3 length is 13 residues. The CDR3 nucleotides read TGTGCCAGCAGCCCCGACAATCAAGAGACCCAGTACTTC. Translating it yields CASSPDNQETQYF. Based on the CDR3 plus reference TRBV11-2 and TRBJ2-5, the full variable domain is EAGVAQSPRYKIIEKRQSVAFWCNPISGHATLYWYQQILGQGPKLLIQFQNNGVVDDSQLPKDRFSAERLKGVDSTLKIQPAKLEDSAVYLCASSPDNQETQYFGPGTRLLVL.

DNA for the CDR3: TGTGCCAGCACGATCCCGCCAGATGAGCAGTACTTC. Its protein product is CASTIPPDEQYF. This chain joins TRBV2 and TRBJ2-7; D ambiguous. This CDR3 spans 12 amino acids. The germline V and J ends were trimmed by 7 bases and 7 bases, with 14 bases remaining between them. The germline V gene encodes CDR1 SNHLY and CDR2 FYNNEI. Using reference TRBV2 and TRBJ2-7 for the parts outside the CDR3, the full variable domain is EPEVTQTPSHQVTQMGQEVILRCVPISNHLYFYWYRQILGQKVEFLVSFYNNEISEKSEIFDDQFSVERPDGSNFTLKIRSTKLEDSAMYFCASTIPPDEQYFGPGTRLTVT.

This clonotype was recorded at least ten times. V gene TRBV5-4 combines with J gene TRBJ2-7, with TRBD1 matching over 7 bases. The CDR3 length is 15 residues. J lost 1 base, V lost 4 bases, and 8 bases had no gene match. CDR1 SGHNT and CDR2 YYREEE come from the germline V gene (reference sequence). The CDR3 DNA is TGTGCCAGCAGCCGTACCAGGGGGAAGTCCTACGAGCAGTACTTC. It is translated as CASSRTRGKSYEQYF.

This sequence joins TRBV7-9 and TRBJ2-2; tentative D call: TRBD2 (5 bases). Germline V CDR1 and CDR2: SEHNR, FQNEAQ (reference sequence). The V gene lost 1 base and the J gene lost 11 bases, with 11 bases spanning the gap. CDR3 length: 13 amino acids. CDR3 nucleotides: TGTGCCAGCAGCTTAGGACTACCTCACGAGCTGTTTTTT. Amino acid sequence: CASSLGLPHELFF.

This clonotype appeared a few times. The chain combines TRBV5-1 with TRBJ2-3; D unresolved. Germline CDR1 SGHRS, CDR2 YFSETQ. This CDR3 has 14 amino acids. Trimming pared 3 bases from V and 1 base from J, leaving 9 bases between. CDR3 bases: TGCGCCAGCAGCTCGACTGCTGGCACAGATACGCAGTATTTT. Protein product: CASSSTAGTDTQYF. Full variable domain (rest looked up from reference TRBV5-1 and TRBJ2-3): KAGVTQTPRYLIKTRGQQVTLSCSPISGHRSVSWYQQTPGQGLQFLFEYFSETQRNKGNFPGRFSGRQFSNSRSEMNVSTLELGDSALYLCASSSTAGTDTQYFGPGTRLTVL.

This clonotype has more than one count but fewer than ten. The V gene is TRBV5-5, the J gene TRBJ1-2, with unresolved D. This CDR3 region has 17 residues. Per germline, CDR1 SGHKS and CDR2 YYEKEE (reference sequence). V was cut by 0 bases and J by 2 bases, with 17 bases left in between. CDR3 region: CASSLGAHHGQNYGYTF. The CDR3 nucleotides read TGTGCCAGCAGCTTGGGGGCCCACCACGGGCAGAACTATGGCTACACCTTC.

V and J are TRBV12-2 and TRBJ2-7; the D segment call TRBD1 is taken from the table without a DNA check. TRBV12-2 counts as a pseudogene. The CDR3 loop spans 15 amino acids. The CDR3 protein is CASRLGRQVPYEQYF. The DNA for the CDR3 is TGTGCAAGTCGCTTAGGGAGACAGGTCCCCTACGAGCAGTACTTC.

This clonotype appeared many times. The rearrangement links TRBV5-5 to TRBJ2-7; no firm D call. Germline CDR1 reads SGHKS; CDR2 reads YYEKEE (reference sequence). This CDR3 has 15 residues. V lost 2 bases, J lost 6 bases, and 18 bases lay in between. The CDR3 is CASSLPTNPPLEQYF. The CDR3 coding sequence is TGTGCCAGCAGCTTACCGACCAATCCACCACTCGAGCAGTACTTC.

Ten or more counts support this clonotype. The V gene is TRBV4-2, the J gene TRBJ1-5; D perhaps matches TRBD1 (5 bases). V was cut by 4 bases and J by 3 bases, with 19 bases left in between. Germline loops: CDR1 LGHNA, CDR2 YNFKEQ. CDR3 size: 17 residues. CDR3 DNA: TGTGCCAGCAGCCTGGAAGCGGGGACTTCTCTCAATCAGCCCCAGCATTTT. Translation gives CASSLEAGTSLNQPQHF.

This clonotype has at least ten counts. The chain has TRBV6-5 and TRBJ2-7; D is uncertain. Germline CDR1 and CDR2: MNHEY and SVGAGI. This CDR3 is built from 14 residues. Trimming removed 0 bases from V and 3 bases from J, with 9 bases in between. CDR3 coding DNA: TGTGCCAGCAGTTACTCGTCGGGTATCTACGAGCAGTACTTC. As protein: CASSYSSGIYEQYF.

Here the CDR3 reads CASSVDEGPAHEQYF. CDR3 bases: TGTGCCAGCAGCGTAGATGAGGGGCCCGCCCACGAGCAGTACTTC. V gene TRBV9 combines with J gene TRBJ2-7; possibly TRBD1 or TRBD2 for D (5 bases each). The CDR3 spans 15 residues. V lost 0 bases to trimming and J lost 5 bases, with 15 bases between them. Germline V gene data show CDR1 as SGDLS and CDR2 as YYNGEE. The variable domain in full, completed from reference TRBV9 and TRBJ2-7, reads DSGVTQTPKHLITATGQRVTLRCSPRSGDLSVYWYQQSLDQGLQFLIQYYNGEERAKGNILERFSAQQFPDLHSELNLSSLELGDSALYFCASSVDEGPAHEQYFGPGTRLTVT.

This clonotype was counted a few times. This chain connects TRBV29-1 to TRBJ2-3; D is possibly TRBD1 (6 bases). The length of the CDR3 is 14 residues. V lost 2 bases, J lost 4 bases, and 13 bases lay in between. CDR1 and CDR2 (germline): SQVTM, ANQGSEA. The CDR3 bases are TGCAGCGTTGAAATGGGGGCTAGGGCAGATACGCAGTATTTT. Amino acids: CSVEMGARADTQYF.

This clonotype was observed many times. The chain recombines TRBV11-2 with TRBJ1-1, with unresolved D. Trimming pared 4 bases from V and 2 bases from J, leaving 11 bases between. This CDR3 comprises 14 residues. Germline V CDR1 and CDR2: SGHAT, FQNNGV. The CDR3 here is CASSYSRDNTEAFF. CDR3 in DNA: TGTGCCAGCAGCTATAGTCGGGATAACACTGAAGCTTTCTTT.

In its sample, this clonotype was seen many times. The chain is built from TRBV7-9 and TRBJ1-5; no firm D call. In germline, CDR1 is SEHNR, CDR2 FQNEAQ (reference sequence). The V and J ends lost 3 bases and 5 bases respectively, with 8 bases between them. The CDR3 is 13 residues long. The CDR3, as DNA: TGTGCCAGCAGCTTCGGGGTAGATCAGCCCCAGCATTTT. It is translated as CASSFGVDQPQHF. Complete variable domain (other parts from reference TRBV7-9 and TRBJ1-5): DTGVSQNPRHKITKRGQNVTFRCDPISEHNRLYWYRQTLGQGPEFLTYFQNEAQLEKSRLLSDRFSAERPKGSFSTLEIQRTEQGDSAMYLCASSFGVDQPQHFGDGTRLSIL.

This clonotype was found many times. V gene TRBV30 combines with J gene TRBJ2-1; possible D gene TRBD2, 5 bases. The CDR3 is 13 amino acids. Germline V CDR1 and CDR2: GTSNPN, SVGIG (reference sequence). Trimming shortened V by 8 bases and J by 0 bases, and 11 bases separated the two germline ends. This CDR3 reads CAGGKSSYNEQFF. CDR3 in DNA: TGTGCCGGAGGTAAGAGCTCCTACAATGAGCAGTTCTTC.

This clonotype has at least ten counts. This sequence joins TRBV9 and TRBJ2-7; D remains ambiguous. The germline V and J ends were trimmed by 0 bases and 2 bases, with 12 bases remaining between them. CDR3 length equals 15 residues. Germline V gene data show CDR1 as SGDLS and CDR2 as YYNGEE. The CDR3 nucleotides read TGTGCCAGCAGCGTAGGGGTCAAAGGGACCTACGAGCAGTACTTC. This sequence encodes CASSVGVKGTYEQYF. The whole variable domain, filled in from reference TRBV9 and TRBJ2-7, reads DSGVTQTPKHLITATGQRVTLRCSPRSGDLSVYWYQQSLDQGLQFLIQYYNGEERAKGNILERFSAQQFPDLHSELNLSSLELGDSALYFCASSVGVKGTYEQYFGPGTRLTVT.

This clonotype came up many times. V is TRBV5-1 and J is TRBJ2-1, with unresolved D. V was clipped by 2 bases and J by 5 bases, with 2 bases between them. Germline values: CDR1 SGHRS, CDR2 YFSETQ. This CDR3 has 11 amino acids. The CDR3, as DNA: TGCGCCAGCAGCTTTGACAATGAGCAGTTCTTC. This translates into CASSFDNEQFF.

The chain carries TRBV19 and TRBJ2-1; 12 bases are shared with TRBD2. Germline CDR1 reads LNHDA; CDR2 reads SQIVND (reference sequence). CDR3 length equals 17 residues. V lost 1 base, J lost 7 bases, and 8 bases stayed unmatched. CDR3 protein: CASSIVPLAGGGNEQFF. For the CDR3, the DNA is TGTGCCAGTAGTATAGTGCCCCTAGCGGGAGGGGGTAATGAGCAGTTCTTC.

The V and J genes are TRBV12-3 or TRBV12-4 and TRBJ2-7; TRBD1 might be the D (6 bases). V was clipped by 6 bases and J by 2 bases, with 17 bases between them. The CDR3 extends over 15 amino acids. The CDR3, as DNA: TGTGCCAGCAGAAAACAGGGTGGTGCGGCCTACGAGCAGTACTTC. The encoded protein is CASRKQGGAAYEQYF.

This clonotype was counted at least ten times. The CDR3 DNA sequence: TGTGCCAGCAGTTTATGGGGGACAGGGGTCGGCACTGAAGCTTTCTTT. Translated, it gives CASSLWGTGVGTEAFF. The rearrangement links TRBV12-3 or TRBV12-4 to TRBJ1-1, with 10 bases aligning to TRBD1. The junction had 7 bases not matched to a gene; V was cut back by 2 bases and J by 4 bases. This CDR3 spans 16 amino acids.

Ten or more counts support this clonotype. V gene TRBV10-3 combines with J gene TRBJ2-3, with 10 nucleotides matching TRBD2. The CDR3 is 14 residues long. V lost 4 bases, J lost 4 bases, and 2 bases stayed unmatched. Germline assignment: CDR1 ENHRY and CDR2 SYGVKD. In nucleotides, the CDR3 is TGTGCCATCAGTGGTAGCGGGGGGCCAGATACGCAGTATTTT. Residues: CAISGSGGPDTQYF.

The chain couples TRBV28 to TRBJ2-1, with 9 bases identical to TRBD1. Germline V gene data show CDR1 as MDHEN and CDR2 as SYDVKM. Trimming took 6 bases from V and 4 from J; bases not matched to a gene: 16. The CDR3 is 18 amino acids. The chain's CDR3 is CASSPSLGGQGKYNEQFF. CDR3 sequence (DNA): TGTGCCAGCAGCCCCAGCCTGGGGGGACAGGGAAAATACAATGAGCAGTTCTTC.

The gene calls are TRBV4-1 and TRBJ2-3, with D maybe TRBD1 (6 bases). The CDR3 runs to 14 residues. V lost 10 bases and J lost 2, with 16 bases in between. Germline assignment: CDR1 MGHRA and CDR2 YSYEKL. CDR3 sequence reads: CAILVGADTDTQYF. The CDR3 DNA follows: TGCGCCATCCTGGTGGGGGCCGACACAGATACGCAGTATTTT.